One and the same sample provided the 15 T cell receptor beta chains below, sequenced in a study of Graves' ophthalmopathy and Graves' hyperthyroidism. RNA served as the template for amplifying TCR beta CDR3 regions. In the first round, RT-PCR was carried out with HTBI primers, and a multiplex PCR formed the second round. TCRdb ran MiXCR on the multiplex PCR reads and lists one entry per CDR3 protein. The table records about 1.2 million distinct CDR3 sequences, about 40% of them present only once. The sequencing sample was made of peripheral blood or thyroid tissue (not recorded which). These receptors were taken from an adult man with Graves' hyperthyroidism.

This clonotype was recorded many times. CDR3 protein: CASSGDRGHTEAFF. The CDR3 coding sequence is TGTGCCAGCAGTGGGGACAGGGGGCACACTGAAGCTTTCTTT. The chain couples TRBV6-5 to TRBJ1-1, with TRBD1 identical over 12 bases. V lost 5 bases and J lost 3; bases outside the gene matches: 1. Germline V gene data show CDR1 as MNHEY and CDR2 as SVGAGI. This CDR3 has 14 amino acids.

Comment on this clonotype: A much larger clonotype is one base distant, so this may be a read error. CDR3 in DNA: TGTGCCAGCAGCGTAGATGGAGTCATCGACGAGCAGTACTTC. As protein: CASSVDGVIDEQYF. The genes are TRBV7-9 and TRBJ2-7; D is uncertain. V was shortened by 5 bases and J by 5 bases, with 16 bases between the two germline ends. The CDR3 covers 14 residues. Germline V gene data show CDR1 as SEHNR and CDR2 as FQNEAQ (reference sequence).

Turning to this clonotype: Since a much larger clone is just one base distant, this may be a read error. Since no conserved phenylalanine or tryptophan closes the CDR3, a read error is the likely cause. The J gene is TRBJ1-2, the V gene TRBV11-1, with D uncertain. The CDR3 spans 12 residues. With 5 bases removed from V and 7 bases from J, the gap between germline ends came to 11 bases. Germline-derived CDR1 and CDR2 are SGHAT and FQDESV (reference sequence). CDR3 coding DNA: TGTGCCAGCAGCGGACGGGGTGGTGGCTACACCCTC. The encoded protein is CASSGRGGGYTL.

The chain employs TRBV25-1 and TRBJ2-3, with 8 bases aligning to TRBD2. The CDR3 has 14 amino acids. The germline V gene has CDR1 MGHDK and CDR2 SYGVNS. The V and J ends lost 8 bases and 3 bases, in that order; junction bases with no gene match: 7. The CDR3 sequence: CASRNSGATDTQYF. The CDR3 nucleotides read TGTGCCAGCCGAAATAGCGGGGCAACAGATACGCAGTATTTT.

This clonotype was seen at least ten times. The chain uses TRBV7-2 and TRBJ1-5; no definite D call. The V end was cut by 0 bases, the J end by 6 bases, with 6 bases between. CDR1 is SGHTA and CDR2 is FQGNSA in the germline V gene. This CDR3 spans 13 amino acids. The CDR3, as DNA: TGTGCCAGCAGCTTAGCCGGTCCTCAGCCCCAGCATTTT. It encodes CASSLAGPQPQHF. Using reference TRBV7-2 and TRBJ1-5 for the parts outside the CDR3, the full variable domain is GAGVSQSPSNKVTEKGKDVELRCDPISGHTALYWYRQSLGQGLEFLIYFQGNSAPDKSGLPSDRFSAERTGGSVSTLTIQRTQQEDSAVYLCASSLAGPQPQHFGDGTRLSIL.

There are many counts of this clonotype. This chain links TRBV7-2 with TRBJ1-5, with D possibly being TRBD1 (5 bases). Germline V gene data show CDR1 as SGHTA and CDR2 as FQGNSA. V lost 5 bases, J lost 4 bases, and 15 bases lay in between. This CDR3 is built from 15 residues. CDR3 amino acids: CASSPGTGRNQPQHF. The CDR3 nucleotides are TGTGCCAGCAGCCCCGGAACAGGTAGAAATCAGCCCCAGCATTTT.

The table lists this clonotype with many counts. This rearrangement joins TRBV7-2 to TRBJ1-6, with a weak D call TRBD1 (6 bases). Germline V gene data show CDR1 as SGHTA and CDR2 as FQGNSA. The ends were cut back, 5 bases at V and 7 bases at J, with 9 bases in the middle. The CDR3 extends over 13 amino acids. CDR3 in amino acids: CASSLDRNSPLHF. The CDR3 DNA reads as TGTGCCAGCAGCCTGGACAGAAATTCACCCCTCCACTTT.

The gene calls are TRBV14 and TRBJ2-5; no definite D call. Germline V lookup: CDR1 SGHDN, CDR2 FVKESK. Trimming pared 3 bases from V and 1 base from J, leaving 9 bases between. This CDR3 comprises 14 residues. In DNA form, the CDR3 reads TGTGCCAGCAGCCACACCCCCAGCCAAGAGACCCAGTACTTC. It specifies CASSHTPSQETQYF.

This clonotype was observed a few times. The CDR3 DNA follows: TGTGCCAGCAGTAACGCAAATCAGCCCCAGCATTTT. Its translation: CASSNANQPQHF. J is TRBJ1-5 and V is TRBV6-5; D is unresolved. Trimming shortened V by 5 bases and J by 4 bases, and 6 bases separated the two germline ends. Germline CDR1 reads MNHEY; CDR2 reads SVGAGI. The CDR3 sequence is 12 residues long.

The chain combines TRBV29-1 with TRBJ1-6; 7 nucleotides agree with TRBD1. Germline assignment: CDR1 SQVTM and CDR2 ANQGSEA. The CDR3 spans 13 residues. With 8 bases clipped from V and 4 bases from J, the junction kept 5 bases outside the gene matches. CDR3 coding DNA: TGCAGCAGTCGGGGACAGTATAATTCACCCCTCCACTTT. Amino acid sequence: CSSRGQYNSPLHF. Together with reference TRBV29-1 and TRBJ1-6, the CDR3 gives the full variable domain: SAVISQKPSRDICQRGTSLTIQCQVDSQVTMMFWYRQQPGQSLTLIATANQGSEATYESGFVIDKFPISRPNLTFSTLTVSNMSPEDSSIYLCSSRGQYNSPLHFGNGTRLTVT.

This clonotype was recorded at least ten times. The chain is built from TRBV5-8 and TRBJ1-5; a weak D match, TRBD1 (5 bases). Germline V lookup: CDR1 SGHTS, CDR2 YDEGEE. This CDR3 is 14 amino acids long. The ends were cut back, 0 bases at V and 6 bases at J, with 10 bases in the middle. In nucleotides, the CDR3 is TGTGCCAGCAGCTTGGGGGTGGGGACTCAGCCCCAGCATTTT. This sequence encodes CASSLGVGTQPQHF. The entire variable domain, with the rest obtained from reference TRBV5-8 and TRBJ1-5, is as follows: EAGVTQSPTHLIKTRGQQATLRCSPISGHTSVYWYQQALGLGLQFLLWYDEGEERNRGNFPPRFSGRQFPNYSSELNVNALELEDSALYLCASSLGVGTQPQHFGDGTRLSIL.

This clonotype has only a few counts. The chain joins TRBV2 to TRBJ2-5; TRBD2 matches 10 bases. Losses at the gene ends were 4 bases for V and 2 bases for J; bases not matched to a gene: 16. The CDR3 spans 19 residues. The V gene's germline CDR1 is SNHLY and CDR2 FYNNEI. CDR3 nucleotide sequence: TGTGCCAGCAGTGTGGGGGTATCCAGCGGGAGGGGACCACAAGAGACCCAGTACTTC. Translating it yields CASSVGVSSGRGPQETQYF.

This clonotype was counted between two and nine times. Here the CDR3 DNA reads TGTGCCAGTAGTATACTCGGCGGGGAAACCTACGAGCAGTACTTC. Protein product: CASSILGGETYEQYF. This chain links TRBV19 with TRBJ2-7; a weak D match, TRBD2 (6 bases). The CDR3 is 15 amino acids. Germline loops: CDR1 LNHDA, CDR2 SQIVND (reference sequence). With 2 bases removed from V and 2 bases from J, the gap between germline ends came to 13 bases.

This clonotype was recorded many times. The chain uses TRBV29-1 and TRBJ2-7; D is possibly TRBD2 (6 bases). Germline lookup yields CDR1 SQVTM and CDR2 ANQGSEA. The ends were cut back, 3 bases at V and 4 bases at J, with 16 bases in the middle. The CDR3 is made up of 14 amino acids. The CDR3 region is CSVDAGLGGYEQYF. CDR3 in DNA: TGCAGCGTTGATGCGGGACTTGGAGGGTACGAGCAGTACTTC.

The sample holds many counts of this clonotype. CDR3 amino acids: CASSIGGPGANVLTF. The CDR3 nucleotides read TGTGCCAGTAGTATTGGGGGTCCTGGGGCCAACGTCCTGACTTTC. The rearrangement joins TRBV19 to TRBJ2-6; D is perhaps TRBD1 or TRBD2 (5 bases each). The germline gives CDR1 LNHDA, CDR2 SQIVND (reference sequence). The CDR3 loop spans 15 amino acids. The V and J ends lost 3 bases and 2 bases respectively, with 8 bases between them. Full variable domain (outside the CDR3, taken from reference TRBV19 and TRBJ2-6): DGGITQSPKYLFRKEGQNVTLSCEQNLNHDAMYWYRQDPGQGLRLIYYSQIVNDFQKGDIAEGYSVSREKKESFPLTVTSAQKNPTAFYLCASSIGGPGANVLTFGAGSRLTVL.